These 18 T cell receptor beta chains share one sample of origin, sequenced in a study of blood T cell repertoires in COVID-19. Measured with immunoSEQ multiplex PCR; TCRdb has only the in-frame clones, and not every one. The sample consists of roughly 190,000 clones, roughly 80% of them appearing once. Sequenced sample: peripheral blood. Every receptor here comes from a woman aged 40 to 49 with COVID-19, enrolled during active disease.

In nucleotides, the CDR3 is TGTGCCAGCAGCCAAGGGGGAAGGGGGCTCTACAATGAGCAGTTCTTC. The encoded protein is CASSQGGRGLYNEQFF. This chain connects TRBV3-1 (or the pseudogene TRBV3-2) to TRBJ2-1; 7 bases agree with TRBD1. The CDR3 runs to 16 residues. The ends lost 1 base at V and 3 bases at J; junction bases unmatched: 6. Per germline, CDR1 LGHDT and CDR2 YNNKEL (reference sequence).

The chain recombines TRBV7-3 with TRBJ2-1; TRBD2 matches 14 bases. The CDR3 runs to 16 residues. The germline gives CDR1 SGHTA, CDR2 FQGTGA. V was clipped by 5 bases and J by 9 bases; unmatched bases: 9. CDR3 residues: CASSPDGTSGGGEQFF. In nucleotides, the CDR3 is TGTGCCAGCAGCCCTGACGGGACTAGCGGGGGAGGTGAGCAGTTCTTC.

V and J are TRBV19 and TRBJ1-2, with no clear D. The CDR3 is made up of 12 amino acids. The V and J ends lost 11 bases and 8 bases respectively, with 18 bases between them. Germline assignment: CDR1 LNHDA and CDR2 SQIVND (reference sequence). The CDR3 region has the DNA TGTGCCGTATCCGGGAACAATCAGGGCTACACCTTC. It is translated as CAVSGNNQGYTF.

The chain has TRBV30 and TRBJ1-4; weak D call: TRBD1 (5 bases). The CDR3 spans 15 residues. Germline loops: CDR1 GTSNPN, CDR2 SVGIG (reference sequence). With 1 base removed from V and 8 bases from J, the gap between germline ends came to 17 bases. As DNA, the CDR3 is TGTGCCTGGAGTGCCGCACGGGGGGTCGGGGAAAAACTGTTTTTT. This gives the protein CAWSAARGVGEKLFF.

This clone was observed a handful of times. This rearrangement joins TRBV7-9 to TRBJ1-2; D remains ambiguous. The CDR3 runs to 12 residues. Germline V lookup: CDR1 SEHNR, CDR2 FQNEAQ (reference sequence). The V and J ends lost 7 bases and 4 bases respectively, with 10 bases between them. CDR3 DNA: TGTGCCAGCACCTCAGGAAGCTATGGCTACACCTTC. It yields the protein CASTSGSYGYTF.

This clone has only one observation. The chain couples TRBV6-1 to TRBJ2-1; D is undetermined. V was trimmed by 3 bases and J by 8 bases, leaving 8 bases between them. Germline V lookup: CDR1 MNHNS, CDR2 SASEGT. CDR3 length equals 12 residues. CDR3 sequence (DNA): TGTGCCAGCAGTGATTACAGAGATGAGCAGTTCTTC. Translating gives CASSDYRDEQFF.

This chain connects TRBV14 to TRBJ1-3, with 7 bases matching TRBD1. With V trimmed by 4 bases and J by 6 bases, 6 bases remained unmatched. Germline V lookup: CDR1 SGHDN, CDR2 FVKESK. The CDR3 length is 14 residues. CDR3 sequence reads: CASSPRQGANTIYF. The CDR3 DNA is TGTGCCAGCAGCCCGAGACAGGGAGCAAACACCATATATTTT.

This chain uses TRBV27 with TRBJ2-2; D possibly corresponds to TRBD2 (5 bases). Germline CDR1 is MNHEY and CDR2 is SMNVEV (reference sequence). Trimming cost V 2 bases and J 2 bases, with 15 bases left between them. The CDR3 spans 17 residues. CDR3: CASSLRGWEKNTGELFF. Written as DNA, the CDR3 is TGTGCCAGCAGTTTACGTGGGTGGGAGAAAAACACCGGGGAGCTGTTTTTT.

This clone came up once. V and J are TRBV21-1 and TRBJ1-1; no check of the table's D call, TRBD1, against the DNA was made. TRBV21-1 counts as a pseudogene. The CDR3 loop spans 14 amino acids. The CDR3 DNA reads TGTGCCAGCAGCACACAGGGGCCGAACACTGAAGCTTTCTTT. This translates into CASSTQGPNTEAFF.

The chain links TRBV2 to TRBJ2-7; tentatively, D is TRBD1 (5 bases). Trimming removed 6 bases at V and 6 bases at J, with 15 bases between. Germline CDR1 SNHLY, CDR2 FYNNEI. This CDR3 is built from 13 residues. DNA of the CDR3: TGTGCCAGCAGCGTCAGGGTCCAGGTCGAGCAGTACGTC. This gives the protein CASSVRVQVEQYV.

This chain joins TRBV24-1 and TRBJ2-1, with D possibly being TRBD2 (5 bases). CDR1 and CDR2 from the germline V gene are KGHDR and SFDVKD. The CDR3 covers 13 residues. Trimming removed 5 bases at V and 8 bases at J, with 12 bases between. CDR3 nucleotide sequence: TGTGCCACCAGTGCACCCCGGGAAGATGAGCAGTTCTTC. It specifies CATSAPREDEQFF.

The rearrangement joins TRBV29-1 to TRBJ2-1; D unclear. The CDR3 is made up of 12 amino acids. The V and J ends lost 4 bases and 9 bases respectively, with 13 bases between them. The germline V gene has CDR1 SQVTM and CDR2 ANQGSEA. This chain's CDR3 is CSVAGGLGEQFF. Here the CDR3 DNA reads TGCAGCGTTGCCGGCGGCCTCGGTGAGCAGTTCTTC.

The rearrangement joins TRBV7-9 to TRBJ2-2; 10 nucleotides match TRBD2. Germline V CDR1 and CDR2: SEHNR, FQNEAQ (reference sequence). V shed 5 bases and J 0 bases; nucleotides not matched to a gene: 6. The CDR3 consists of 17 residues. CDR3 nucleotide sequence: TGTGCCAGCAGCCATCGGACTAGCGGAGCGAACACCGGGGAGCTGTTTTTT. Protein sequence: CASSHRTSGANTGELFF.

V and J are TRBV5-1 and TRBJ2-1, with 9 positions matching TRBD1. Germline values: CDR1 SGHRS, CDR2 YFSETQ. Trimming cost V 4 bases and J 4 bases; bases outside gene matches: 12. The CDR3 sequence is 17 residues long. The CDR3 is CASSKRRGTGPYNEQFF. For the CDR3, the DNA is TGCGCCAGCAGCAAAAGAAGAGGGACAGGGCCGTACAATGAGCAGTTCTTC. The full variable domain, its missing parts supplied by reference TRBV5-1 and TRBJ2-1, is KAGVTQTPRYLIKTRGQQVTLSCSPISGHRSVSWYQQTPGQGLQFLFEYFSETQRNKGNFPGRFSGRQFSNSRSEMNVSTLELGDSALYLCASSKRRGTGPYNEQFFGPGTRLTVL.

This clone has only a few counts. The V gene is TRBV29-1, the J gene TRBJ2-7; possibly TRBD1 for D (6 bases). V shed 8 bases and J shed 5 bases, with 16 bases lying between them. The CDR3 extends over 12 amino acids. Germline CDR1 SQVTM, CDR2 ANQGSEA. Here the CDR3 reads CSFQGMGDEQYV. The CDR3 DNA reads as TGCAGCTTCCAGGGGATGGGCGACGAGCAGTACGTC.

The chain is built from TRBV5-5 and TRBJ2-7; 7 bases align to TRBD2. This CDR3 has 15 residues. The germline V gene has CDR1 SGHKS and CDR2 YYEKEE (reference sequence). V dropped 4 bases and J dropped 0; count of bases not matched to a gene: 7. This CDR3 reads CASSASGPLSYEQYF. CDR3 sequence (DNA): TGTGCCAGCAGCGCTAGCGGCCCCCTCTCCTACGAGCAGTACTTC.

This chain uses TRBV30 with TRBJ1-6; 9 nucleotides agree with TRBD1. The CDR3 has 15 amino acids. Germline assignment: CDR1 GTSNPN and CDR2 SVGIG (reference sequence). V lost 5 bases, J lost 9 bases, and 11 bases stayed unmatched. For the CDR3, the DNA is TGTGCCTGGGAGGTGGGACAGGGCCTAGGTTCACCCCTCCACTTT. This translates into CAWEVGQGLGSPLHF.

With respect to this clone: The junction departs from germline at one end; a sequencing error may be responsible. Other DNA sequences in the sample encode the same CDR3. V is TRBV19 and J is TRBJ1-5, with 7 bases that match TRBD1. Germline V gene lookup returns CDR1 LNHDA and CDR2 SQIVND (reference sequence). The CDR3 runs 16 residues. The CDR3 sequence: CASSRMTGNSNQPQHF. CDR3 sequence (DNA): TGTGCCAGTAGTAGAATGACAGGGAATAGCAATCAGCCCCAACATTTT.